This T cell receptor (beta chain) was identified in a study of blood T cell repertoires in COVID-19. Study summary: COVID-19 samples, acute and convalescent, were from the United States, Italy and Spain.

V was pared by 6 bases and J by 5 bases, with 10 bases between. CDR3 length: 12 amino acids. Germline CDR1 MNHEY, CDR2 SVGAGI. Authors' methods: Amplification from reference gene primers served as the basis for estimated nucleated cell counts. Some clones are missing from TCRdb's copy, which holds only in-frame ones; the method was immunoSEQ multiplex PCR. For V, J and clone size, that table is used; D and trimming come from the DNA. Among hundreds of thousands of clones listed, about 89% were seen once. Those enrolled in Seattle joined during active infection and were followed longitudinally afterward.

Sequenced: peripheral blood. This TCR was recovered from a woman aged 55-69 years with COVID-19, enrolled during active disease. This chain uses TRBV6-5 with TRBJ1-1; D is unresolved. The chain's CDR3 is CASSRGETEAFF. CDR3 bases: TGTGCCAGCAGCCGCGGGGAAACTGAAGCTTTCTTT.